This TCR beta chain was sequenced during a study of cytomegalovirus exposure and HLA in healthy donors. To note about this clone: What it recognizes is unknown.

Findings and caveats of the study: Previous analysis showed most TCR beta V segments were productive about 90% or about 30% of the time.

PCR involved 60 Vbeta and 13 Jbeta primers. Repertoires were generated with immunoSEQ multiplex PCR, while TCRdb's copy carries only in-frame clones and drops some. The sample yields under 150,000 clones, approximately 80% seen once. CDR1 and CDR2 from the germline V gene are MNHEY and SMNVEV (reference sequence). The CDR3 consists of 13 residues. V was cut by 0 bases and J by 5 bases, with 7 bases left in between. The specimen was PBMCs. This sequence was found in a woman aged 40 to 49 in good health and CMV-seropositive. The J gene is TRBJ1-2, the V gene TRBV27, with a possible D match to TRBD1 (6 bases). CDR3 in DNA: TGTGCCAGCAGTTTATCGAGGGGGTATGGCTACACCTTC. The encoded protein is CASSLSRGYGYTF.